A selection of T cell receptor beta chains follows, all from one sample in a study of T cell repertoires in cytomegalovirus infection. Their cognate antigens are unknown. TCRdb re-called the reads with MiXCR, one entry per CDR3 protein. The table lists 84,000 or so distinct CDR3 sequences, around half of them singletons. This material consisted of CD8+ T cells from cultured PBMCs, taken from culture after CMV antigen stimulation. These receptors all stem from a human donor in good health (CMV status not recorded). Some clones in this sample may be carry-over from other donors' samples. Each CDR3 is given with its conserved first and last residue. The D gene is left open where the match is weak. The listing skips clone size in some rows; elsewhere it reads once, few, many or a size class.

D gene	clone size	V gene	J gene	CDR3 protein	CDR3 DNA
TRBD1	-	TRBV6-1	TRBJ2-1	CASSRGQRAYNEQFF	TGTGCCAGCAGCCGGGGACAGCGAGCCTACAATGAGCAGTTCTTC
-	-	TRBV28	TRBJ1-5	CASSFGWGNQPQHF	TGTGCCAGCAGCTTCGGCTGGGGCAATCAGCCCCAGCATTTT
-	few	TRBV12-5	TRBJ1-1	CASAGGRTEAFF	TGTGCTAGTGCCGGGGGTAGGACTGAAGCTTTCTTT
TRBD2	-	TRBV6-1	TRBJ2-7	CASSEGGTIYRGDTEQYF	TGTGCCAGCAGTGAAGGGGGGACTATATATCGTGGGGATACCGAGCAGTACTTC
TRBD1	-	TRBV2	TRBJ1-6	CASSDSTGHHSPLHF	TGTGCCAGCAGTGATTCGACAGGGCACCATTCACCCCTCCACTTT
TRBD2	few	TRBV27	TRBJ2-1	CASSPLGAGDHNEQFF	TGTGCCAGCAGTCCCCTTGGGGCGGGAGACCACAATGAGCAGTTCTTC
-	-	TRBV7-6	TRBJ1-1	CASSLRGFFTRGNTEAFF	TGTGCCAGCAGCTTACGAGGCTTCTTTACCCGGGGGAACACTGAAGCTTTCTTT
-	-	TRBV7-9	TRBJ1-1	CASSLADGGLNTEAFF	TGTGCCAGCAGCTTAGCGGATGGAGGGTTGAACACTGAAGCTTTCTTT
-	-	TRBV11-1	TRBJ2-1	CASSLKRTASSYNEQFF	TGTGCCAGCAGCTTAAAACGGACAGCGAGCTCCTACAATGAGCAGTTCTTC
-	-	TRBV7-9	TRBJ2-1	CASSLTGLGSYNEQFF	TGTGCCAGCAGCTTAACCGGTTTGGGCTCCTACAATGAGCAGTTCTTC
TRBD1	-	TRBV6-5	TRBJ1-5	CASSPRTGNQPQHF	TGTGCCAGCAGTCCCAGGACAGGGAATCAGCCCCAGCATTTT
-	-	TRBV25-1	TRBJ2-7	CASSASANEQYF	TGTGCCAGCAGTGCGTCGGCTAACGAGCAGTACTTC
-	few	TRBV19	TRBJ1-1	CASSGDRPLTEAFF	TGTGCCAGTAGTGGTGACAGGCCTCTGACTGAAGCTTTCTTT
TRBD1	-	TRBV7-9	TRBJ2-2	CASSVHRGAGELFF	TGTGCCAGCAGCGTACACAGGGGTGCCGGGGAGCTGTTTTTT
-	-	TRBV24-1	TRBJ2-1	CATSVGGLYNEQFF	TGTGCCACCAGTGTTGGTGGGTTATACAATGAGCAGTTCTTC
-	few	TRBV28	TRBJ2-1	CASNGDYNEQFF	TGTGCCAGCAATGGGGACTACAATGAGCAGTTCTTC
TRBD2	-	TRBV7-6	TRBJ2-1	CASSGLSGRAINEQFF	TGTGCCAGCAGCGGTCTTAGCGGGAGGGCCATTAATGAGCAGTTCTTC
TRBD1	-	TRBV10-3	TRBJ2-1	CAIFQGDENEQFF	TGTGCCATCTTCCAGGGGGATGAAAATGAGCAGTTCTTC
TRBD2	-	TRBV7-6	TRBJ2-1	CASSLRLAGDYGYNEQFF	TGTGCCAGCAGCTTACGACTAGCGGGAGATTATGGGTACAATGAGCAGTTCTTC
TRBD2	-	TRBV5-1	TRBJ2-3	CASSLRTSGSTDTQYF	TGCGCCAGCAGCCTTCGGACTAGCGGAAGCACAGATACGCAGTATTTT
-	few	TRBV6-2/TRBV6-3	TRBJ1-5	CASSPGGGNQPQHF	TGTGCCAGCAGTCCTGGGGGCGGCAATCAGCCCCAGCATTTT
-	-	TRBV20-1	TRBJ1-3	CSAREAGRGSGNTIYF	TGCAGTGCTAGAGAAGCAGGGAGGGGTTCTGGAAACACCATATATTTT
-	few	TRBV7-2	TRBJ1-1	CASSPWGGMNTEAFF	TGTGCCAGCAGCCCTTGGGGGGGTATGAACACTGAAGCTTTCTTT
TRBD2	few	TRBV19	TRBJ2-2	CASKASGRARTGELFF	TGTGCCAGTAAGGCTAGCGGGAGGGCAAGAACCGGGGAGCTGTTTTTT
-	many	TRBV11-1	TRBJ2-1	CASSLPSSYNEQFF	TGTGCCAGCAGCTTACCAAGCTCCTACAATGAGCAGTTCTTC
TRBD2	few	TRBV20-1	TRBJ2-1	CSASRGRGGPYNEQFF	TGCAGTGCAAGCCGAGGGCGGGGGGGCCCATACAATGAGCAGTTCTTC
-	-	TRBV5-1	TRBJ2-1	CASSLAGVPSYNEQFF	TGCGCCAGCAGCTTGGCCGGGGTTCCCTCCTACAATGAGCAGTTCTTC
-	-	TRBV10-3	TRBJ2-3	CAISVFGGINTDTQYF	TGTGCCATCAGTGTTTTTGGGGGAATCAACACAGATACGCAGTATTTT
TRBD2	-	TRBV7-2	TRBJ2-2	CASSLVTSGRASGDLFF	TGTGCCAGCAGCTTAGTGACTAGCGGGAGGGCCTCCGGGGATCTGTTTTTT
TRBD2	few	TRBV7-4	TRBJ2-1	CASSLGTSGTYNEQFF	TGTGCCAGCAGCTTAGGGACTAGCGGGACCTACAATGAGCAGTTCTTC
-	-	TRBV27	TRBJ1-1	CASRGGRGTAFF	TGTGCCAGCAGGGGCGGGCGAGGTACAGCTTTCTTT
-	few	TRBV27	TRBJ1-2	CASSDDGGENYGYTF	TGTGCCAGCAGCGACGACGGTGGGGAAAACTATGGCTACACCTTC
-	many	TRBV7-2	TRBJ1-2	CASSLSPGDLHLPLYGYTF	TGTGCCAGCAGCCTTAGCCCGGGGGATCTCCATCTCCCACTCTATGGCTACACCTTC